Described below is a single TCR beta chain sequence and its context. Trimming took off 1 base at V and 6 bases at J, with 19 bases between the two ends. The CDR3 extends over 17 amino acids. Germline V gene sequence: CDR1 LGHDT, CDR2 YNNKEL (reference sequence). This entry belongs to a study of CD8+CD57+ T cells in acquired aplastic anemia. Profiling of TCR beta VDJ combinations and CDR3 sequences used genomic DNA as template. In TCRdb, the reads were re-called with MiXCR into one record per CDR3 protein. Altogether 400,000 to 500,000 distinct CDR3 sequences are present, about 70% being singletons, with the ten largest covering under 4.5%.

Sequencing used sorted CD4+, CD8+, or CD8+CD57+ T cells (not recorded which) from PBMCs. The V and J genes are TRBV3-1 and TRBJ2-4, with D perhaps given as TRBD1 or TRBD2 (5 bases each). This clonotype was obtained from a human donor in good health, serving as a control. This chain's CDR3 is CASSQVGRWAGSNIQYF. Written as DNA, the CDR3 is TGTGCCAGCAGCCAAGTGGGACGCTGGGCTGGGTCAAACATTCAGTACTTC. Full variable domain (outside the CDR3, taken from reference TRBV3-1 and TRBJ2-4): DTAVSQTPKYLVTQMGNDKSIKCEQNLGHDTMYWYKQDSKKFLKIMFSYNNKELIINETVPNRFSPKSPDKAHLNLHINSLELGDSAVYFCASSQVGRWAGSNIQYFGAGTRLSVL.